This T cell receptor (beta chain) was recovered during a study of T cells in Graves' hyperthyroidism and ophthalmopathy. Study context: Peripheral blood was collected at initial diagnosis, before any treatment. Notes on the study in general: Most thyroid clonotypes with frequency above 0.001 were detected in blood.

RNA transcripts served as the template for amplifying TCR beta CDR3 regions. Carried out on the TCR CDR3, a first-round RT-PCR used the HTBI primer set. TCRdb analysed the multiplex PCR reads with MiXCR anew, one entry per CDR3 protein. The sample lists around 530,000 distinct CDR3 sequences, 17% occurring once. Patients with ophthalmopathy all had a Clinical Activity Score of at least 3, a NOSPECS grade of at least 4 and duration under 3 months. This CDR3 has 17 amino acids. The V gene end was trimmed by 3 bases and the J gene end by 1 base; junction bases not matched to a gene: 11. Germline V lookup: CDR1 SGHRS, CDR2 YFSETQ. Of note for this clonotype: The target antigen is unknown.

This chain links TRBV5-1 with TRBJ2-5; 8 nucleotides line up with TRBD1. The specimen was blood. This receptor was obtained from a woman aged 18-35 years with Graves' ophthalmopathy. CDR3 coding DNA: TGCGCCAGCAGCTACTCCCCAGGGGGCCGAGGCCAAGAGACCCAGTACTTC. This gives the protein CASSYSPGGRGQETQYF.